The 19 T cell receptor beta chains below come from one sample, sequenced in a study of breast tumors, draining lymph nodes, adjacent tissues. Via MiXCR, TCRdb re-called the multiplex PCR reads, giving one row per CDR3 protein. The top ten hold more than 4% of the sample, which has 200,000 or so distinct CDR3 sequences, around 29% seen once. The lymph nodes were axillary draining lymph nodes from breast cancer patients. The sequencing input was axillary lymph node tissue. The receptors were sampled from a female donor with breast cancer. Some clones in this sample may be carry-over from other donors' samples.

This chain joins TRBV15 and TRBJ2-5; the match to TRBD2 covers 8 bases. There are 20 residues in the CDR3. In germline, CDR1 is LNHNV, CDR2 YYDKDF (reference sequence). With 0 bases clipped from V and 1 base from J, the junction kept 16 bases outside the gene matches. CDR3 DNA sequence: TGTGCCACCAGCAGAGATCCCGGCAGCTTAGTGCGGGAGGCCCAAGAGACCCAGTACTTC. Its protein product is CATSRDPGSLVREAQETQYF.

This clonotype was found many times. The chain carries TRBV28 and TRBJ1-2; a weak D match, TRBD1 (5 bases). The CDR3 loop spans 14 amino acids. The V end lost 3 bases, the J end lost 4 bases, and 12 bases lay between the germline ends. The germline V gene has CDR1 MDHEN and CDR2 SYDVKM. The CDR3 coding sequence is TGTGCCAGCAGTTTGGGGGTGGCACCCTATGGCTACACCTTC. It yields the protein CASSLGVAPYGYTF.

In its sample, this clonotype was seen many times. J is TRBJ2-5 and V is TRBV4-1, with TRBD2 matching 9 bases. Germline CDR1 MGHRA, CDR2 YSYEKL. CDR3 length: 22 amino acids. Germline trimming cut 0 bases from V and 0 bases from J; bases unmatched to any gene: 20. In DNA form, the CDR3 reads TGCGCCAGCAGCCAAGATGCCCCCCGGGGTAGCGGGGGCCATCTGTACCAAGAGACCCAGTACTTC. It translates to CASSQDAPRGSGGHLYQETQYF.

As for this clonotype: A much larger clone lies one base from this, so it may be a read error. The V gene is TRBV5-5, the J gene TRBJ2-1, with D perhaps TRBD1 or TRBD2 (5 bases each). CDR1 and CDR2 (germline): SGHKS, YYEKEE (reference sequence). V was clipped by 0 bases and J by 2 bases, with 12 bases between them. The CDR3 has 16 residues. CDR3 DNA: TGTGCCAGCAGCTTGGCCGGGGCCTTAACCTACAATGAGCAGTTCTTC. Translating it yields CASSLAGALTYNEQFF.

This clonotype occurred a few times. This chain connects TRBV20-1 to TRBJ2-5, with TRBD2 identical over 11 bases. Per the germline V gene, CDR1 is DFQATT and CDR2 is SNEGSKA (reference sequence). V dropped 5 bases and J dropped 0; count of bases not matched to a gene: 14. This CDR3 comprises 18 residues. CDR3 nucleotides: TGCAGTGCTCCTATAGCGGGAGGGGAGCCCTACTACCAAGAGACCCAGTACTTC. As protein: CSAPIAGGEPYYQETQYF.

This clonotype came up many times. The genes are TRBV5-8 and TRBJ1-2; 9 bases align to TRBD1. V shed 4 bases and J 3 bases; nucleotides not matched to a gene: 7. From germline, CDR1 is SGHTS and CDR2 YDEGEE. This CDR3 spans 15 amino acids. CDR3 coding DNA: TGTGCCAGCAGCGAACAACAGGGGGCTTACTATGGCTACACCTTC. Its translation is CASSEQQGAYYGYTF.

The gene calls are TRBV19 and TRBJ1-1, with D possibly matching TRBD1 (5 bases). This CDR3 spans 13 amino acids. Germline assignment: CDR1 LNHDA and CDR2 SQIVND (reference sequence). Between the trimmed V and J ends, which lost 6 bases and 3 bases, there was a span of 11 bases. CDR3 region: CASRDGGDTEAFF. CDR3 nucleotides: TGTGCCAGTAGGGACGGAGGGGACACTGAAGCTTTCTTT.

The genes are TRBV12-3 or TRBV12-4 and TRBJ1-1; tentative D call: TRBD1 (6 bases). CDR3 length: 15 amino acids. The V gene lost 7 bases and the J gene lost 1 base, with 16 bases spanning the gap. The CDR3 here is CASTPEDRENTEAFF. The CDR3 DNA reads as TGTGCCAGCACCCCGGAGGACAGAGAGAACACTGAAGCTTTCTTT.

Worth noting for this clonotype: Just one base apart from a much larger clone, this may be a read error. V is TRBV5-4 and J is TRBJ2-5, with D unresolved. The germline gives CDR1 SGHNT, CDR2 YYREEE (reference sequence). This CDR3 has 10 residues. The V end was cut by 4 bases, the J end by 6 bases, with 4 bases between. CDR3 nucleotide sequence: TGTGCCAGCAGCCCCAAGACCCAGTACTTC. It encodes CASSPKTQYF.

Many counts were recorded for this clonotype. CDR3 loop: CASSQGDRAVDGYTF. The CDR3 nucleotides read TGCGCCAGCAGCCAGGGGGACAGGGCAGTTGATGGCTACACCTTC. V and J are TRBV4-3 and TRBJ1-2; 9 bases match TRBD1. J lost 6 bases, V lost 3 bases, and 8 bases had no gene match. The CDR3 totals 15 residues. Per germline, CDR1 LGHNA and CDR2 YSLEER.

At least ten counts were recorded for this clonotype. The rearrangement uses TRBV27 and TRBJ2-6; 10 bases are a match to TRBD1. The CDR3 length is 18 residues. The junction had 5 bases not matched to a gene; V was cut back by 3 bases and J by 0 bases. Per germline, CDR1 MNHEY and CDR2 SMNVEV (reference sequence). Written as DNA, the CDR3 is TGTGCCAGCAGTTTGGCCGGGACAGGGGTCTCTGGGGCCAACGTCCTGACTTTC. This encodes CASSLAGTGVSGANVLTF.

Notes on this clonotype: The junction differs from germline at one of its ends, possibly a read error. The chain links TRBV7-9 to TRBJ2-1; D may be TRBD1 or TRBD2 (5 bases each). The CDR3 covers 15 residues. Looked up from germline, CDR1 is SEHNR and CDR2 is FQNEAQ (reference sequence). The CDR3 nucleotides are TGTGCCAGCAGCCTAGCCAGGGACCCTTGGGATGAGCAGTTCTTC. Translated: CASSLARDPWDEQFF.

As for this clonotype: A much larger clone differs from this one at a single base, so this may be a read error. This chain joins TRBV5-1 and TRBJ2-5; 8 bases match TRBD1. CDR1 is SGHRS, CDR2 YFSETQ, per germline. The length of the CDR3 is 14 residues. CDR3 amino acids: CASSSKQGVETRYF. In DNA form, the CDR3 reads TGCGCCAGCAGCTCCAAACAGGGGGTAGAGACCCGGTACTTC.

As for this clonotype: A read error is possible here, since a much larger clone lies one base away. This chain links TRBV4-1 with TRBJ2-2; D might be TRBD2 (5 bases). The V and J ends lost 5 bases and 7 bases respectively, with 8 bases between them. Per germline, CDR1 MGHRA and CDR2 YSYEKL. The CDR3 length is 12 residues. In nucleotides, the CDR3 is TGCGCCAGCAGCATGGAGGTCGGGGAGCTGTTTTTT. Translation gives CASSMEVGELFF.

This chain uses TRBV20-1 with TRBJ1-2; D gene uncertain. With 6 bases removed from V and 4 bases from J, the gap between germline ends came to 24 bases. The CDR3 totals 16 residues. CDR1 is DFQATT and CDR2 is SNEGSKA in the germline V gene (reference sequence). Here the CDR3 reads CSALEIDKQALYGYTF. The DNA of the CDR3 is TGCAGTGCCCTAGAGATTGATAAGCAGGCCCTCTATGGCTACACCTTC.

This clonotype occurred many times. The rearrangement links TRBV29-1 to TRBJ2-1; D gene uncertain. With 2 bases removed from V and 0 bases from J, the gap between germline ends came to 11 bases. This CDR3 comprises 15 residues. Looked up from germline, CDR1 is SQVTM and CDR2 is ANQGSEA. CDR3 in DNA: TGCAGCGTTGAAAAGGGCCACCTCTCCTACAATGAGCAGTTCTTC. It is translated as CSVEKGHLSYNEQFF.

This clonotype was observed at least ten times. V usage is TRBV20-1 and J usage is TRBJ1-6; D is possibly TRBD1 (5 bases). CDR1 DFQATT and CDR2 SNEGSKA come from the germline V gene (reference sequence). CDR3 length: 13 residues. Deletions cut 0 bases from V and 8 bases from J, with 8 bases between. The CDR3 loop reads CSARDDSDSPLHF. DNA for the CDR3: TGCAGTGCTAGAGATGACAGTGATTCACCCCTCCACTTT.

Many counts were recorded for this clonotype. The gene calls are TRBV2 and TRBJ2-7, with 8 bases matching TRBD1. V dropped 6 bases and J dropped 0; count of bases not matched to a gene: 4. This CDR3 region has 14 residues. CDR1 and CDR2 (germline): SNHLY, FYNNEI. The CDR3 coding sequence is TGTGCCAGCAGGCAGGGGGCTAGCTCCTACGAGCAGTACTTC. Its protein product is CASRQGASSYEQYF.

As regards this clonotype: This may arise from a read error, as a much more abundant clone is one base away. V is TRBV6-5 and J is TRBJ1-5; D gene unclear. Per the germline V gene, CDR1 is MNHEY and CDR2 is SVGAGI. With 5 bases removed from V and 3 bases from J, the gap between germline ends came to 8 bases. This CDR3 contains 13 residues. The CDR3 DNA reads TGTGCCAGCAGTCGCGACAACAATCAGCCCCAGCATTTT. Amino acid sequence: CASSRDNNQPQHF.